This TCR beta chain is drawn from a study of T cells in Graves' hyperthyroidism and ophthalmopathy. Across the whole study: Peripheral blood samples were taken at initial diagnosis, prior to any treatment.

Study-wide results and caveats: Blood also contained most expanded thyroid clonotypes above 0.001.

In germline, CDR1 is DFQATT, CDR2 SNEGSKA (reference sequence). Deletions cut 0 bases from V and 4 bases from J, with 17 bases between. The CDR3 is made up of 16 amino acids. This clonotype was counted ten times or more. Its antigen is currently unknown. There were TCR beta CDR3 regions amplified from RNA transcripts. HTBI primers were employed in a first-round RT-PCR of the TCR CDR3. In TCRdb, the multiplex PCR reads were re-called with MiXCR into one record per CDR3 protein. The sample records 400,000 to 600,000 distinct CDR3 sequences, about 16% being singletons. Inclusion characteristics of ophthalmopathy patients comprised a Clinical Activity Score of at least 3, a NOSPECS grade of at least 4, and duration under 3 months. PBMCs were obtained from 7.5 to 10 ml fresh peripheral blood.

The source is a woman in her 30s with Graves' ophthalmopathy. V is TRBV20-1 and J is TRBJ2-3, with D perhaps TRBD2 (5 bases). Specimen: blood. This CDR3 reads CSARDRSSPLPDTQYF. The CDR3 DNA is TGCAGTGCTAGAGATAGGTCTAGCCCGTTACCAGATACGCAGTATTTT.